These 24 T cell receptor beta chains were all obtained from the same sample, sequenced in a study of cytomegalovirus exposure and HLA in healthy donors. It was with 60 Vbeta and 13 Jbeta primers that the PCR ran. Profiled with immunoSEQ multiplex PCR; TCRdb holds only in-frame clones, not every one. This sample yields 150,000 to 200,000 clones, of which 72% are seen a single time; 2% to 2.5% belongs to the top ten. Sequenced material: PBMCs. Receptors originate from a human donor in good health.

The chain has TRBV19 and TRBJ1-2, with 7 bases matching TRBD1. CDR1 and CDR2 from the germline V gene are LNHDA and SQIVND (reference sequence). The CDR3 length is 16 residues. V dropped 0 bases and J dropped 4; count of bases not matched to a gene: 8. The CDR3 spells CASSIDRRTGLYGYTF. The CDR3 DNA reads as TGTGCCAGTAGTATAGATCGGAGGACAGGCCTCTATGGCTACACCTTC.

This chain joins TRBV5-8 and TRBJ1-4; TRBD1 agrees at 9 bases. V shed 2 bases, J shed 7 bases, and the junction held 3 bases outside the gene matches. The CDR3 totals 14 residues. Germline loops: CDR1 SGHTS, CDR2 YDEGEE. Here the CDR3 reads CASSFGQGTEKLFF. Written as DNA, the CDR3 is TGTGCCAGCAGCTTTGGACAGGGGACTGAAAAACTGTTTTTT. Variable domain in full (rest from reference TRBV5-8 and TRBJ1-4): EAGVTQSPTHLIKTRGQQATLRCSPISGHTSVYWYQQALGLGLQFLLWYDEGEERNRGNFPPRFSGRQFPNYSSELNVNALELEDSALYLCASSFGQGTEKLFFGSGTQLSVL.

This chain joins TRBV6-1 and TRBJ2-7; D unresolved. This CDR3 is 14 amino acids long. Germline V gene data show CDR1 as MNHNS and CDR2 as SASEGT. The V end was cut by 1 base, the J end by 7 bases, with 14 bases between. In DNA form, the CDR3 reads TGTGCCAGCAGTGAAGGAGTTACCCCCGGGGAGCAGTACTTC. Translated: CASSEGVTPGEQYF.

The chain joins TRBV6-5 to TRBJ1-2; D perhaps matches TRBD1 (5 bases). The CDR3 totals 11 residues. V gave up 8 bases and J gave up 9 bases, with 13 bases separating them. Germline V CDR1 and CDR2: MNHEY, SVGAGI. DNA of the CDR3: TGTGCCAGCGGACGGGGGGGAAGCTACACCTTC. This gives the protein CASGRGGSYTF.

The chain joins TRBV7-2 to TRBJ2-5; no clear D gene. The CDR3 has 12 amino acids. Germline loops: CDR1 SGHTA, CDR2 FQGNSA. V was pared by 2 bases and J by 4 bases, with 5 bases between. The CDR3 DNA is TGTGCCAGCAGCTTAAAGAGAGAGACCCAGTACTTC. Amino acid sequence: CASSLKRETQYF.

The chain recombines TRBV4-1 with TRBJ1-1; TRBD1 aligns across 7 bases. CDR1 is MGHRA and CDR2 is YSYEKL in the germline V gene. Trimming cost V 4 bases and J 3 bases; bases outside gene matches: 5. CDR3 length: 14 residues. CDR3 in amino acids: CASSPGQVDTEAFF. CDR3 DNA sequence: TGCGCCAGCAGCCCCGGACAGGTGGACACTGAAGCTTTCTTT.

J is TRBJ2-1 and V is TRBV4-2; TRBD2 aligns across 8 bases. Germline lookup yields CDR1 LGHNA and CDR2 YNFKEQ. Trimming at V came to 3 bases and at J to 5 bases, leaving 6 bases not matched to a gene. This CDR3 region has 15 residues. This CDR3 is CASSQSTGGNNEQFF. CDR3 coding DNA: TGTGCCAGCAGCCAGTCTACGGGGGGGAACAATGAGCAGTTCTTC.

The genes are TRBV2 and TRBJ2-7, with D perhaps matching TRBD2 (6 bases). CDR3 length equals 14 residues. V dropped 6 bases and J dropped 2 bases, with 14 bases sitting between them. Per the germline V gene, CDR1 is SNHLY and CDR2 is FYNNEI. The CDR3 sequence is CASSGGSLAYEQYF. CDR3 coding DNA: TGTGCCAGCAGCGGGGGATCCTTAGCCTACGAGCAGTACTTC.

The CDR3 region has the DNA TGTGCCAGCAGCCTACTACAGGGACAGGGTTTACCCGCGAACACCGGGGAGCTGTTTTTT. Amino acid sequence: CASSLLQGQGLPANTGELFF. The rearrangement uses TRBV7-8 and TRBJ2-2, with 9 bases that match TRBD1. The germline V gene has CDR1 SGHVS and CDR2 FQNEAQ. The CDR3 sequence is 20 residues long. After removal of 5 bases from V and 0 bases from J, the junction contained 16 bases not matched to a gene. The entire variable domain, with the rest obtained from reference TRBV7-8 and TRBJ2-2, is as follows: GAGVSQSPRYKVAKRGQDVALRCDPISGHVSLFWYQQALGQGPEFLTYFQNEAQLDKSGLPSDRFFAERPEGSVSTLKIQRTQQEDSAVYLCASSLLQGQGLPANTGELFFGEGSRLTVL.

CDR3 DNA sequence: TGTGCCAGCGCTACAGGTCAGGGTCAGCCCCAGCATTTT. Encoded protein: CASATGQGQPQHF. The rearrangement links TRBV7-2 to TRBJ1-5, with D maybe TRBD1 (5 bases). Deletions cut 8 bases from V and 6 bases from J, with 14 bases between. Germline V gene sequence: CDR1 SGHTA, CDR2 FQGNSA. CDR3 size: 13 residues.

This chain links TRBV13 with TRBJ2-7; possibly TRBD2 for D (6 bases). V was shortened by 0 bases and J by 6 bases, with 21 bases between the two germline ends. Germline V lookup: CDR1 PRHDT, CDR2 FYEKMQ (reference sequence). The CDR3 has 17 amino acids. The CDR3 sequence: CASSLGSLPRRASEQYF. In DNA, the CDR3 is TGTGCCAGCAGCTTAGGCAGTTTGCCGAGGAGGGCCTCCGAGCAGTACTTC.

This clone was detected only once. The chain joins TRBV6-6 to TRBJ1-2; maybe TRBD1 (5 bases). This CDR3 comprises 11 residues. The germline CDR1 and CDR2 sequences are MNHNY and SVGAGI (reference sequence). Trimming took 10 bases from V and 5 from J, leaving 11 bases between them. The CDR3 reads CATFRGYGYTF. The DNA of the CDR3 is TGTGCCACCTTCCGGGGGTATGGCTACACCTTC.

V gene TRBV5-1 combines with J gene TRBJ1-1; D ambiguous. Germline values: CDR1 SGHRS, CDR2 YFSETQ. This CDR3 comprises 19 residues. The V end was cut by 0 bases, the J end by 0 bases, with 21 bases between. The CDR3 region is CASSLGTGMAGTVNTEAFF. The CDR3, as DNA: TGCGCCAGCAGCTTGGGGACTGGGATGGCGGGAACCGTGAACACTGAAGCTTTCTTT.

The chain uses TRBV7-6 and TRBJ2-2; 7 nucleotides align to TRBD1. This CDR3 has 16 amino acids. The V and J ends lost 6 bases and 4 bases, in that order; junction bases with no gene match: 11. Germline CDR1 and CDR2: SGHVS and FNYEAQ. The CDR3 here is CASRSRQGDGTGELFF. The DNA for the CDR3 is TGTGCCAGCAGATCGCGACAGGGCGATGGCACCGGGGAGCTGTTTTTT. Supplemented by reference TRBV7-6 and TRBJ2-2, the full variable domain reads GAGVSQSPRYKVTKRGQDVALRCDPISGHVSLYWYRQALGQGPEFLTYFNYEAQQDKSGLPNDRFSAERPEGSISTLTIQRTEQRDSAMYRCASRSRQGDGTGELFFGEGSRLTVL.

For this clone: The junction differs from germline at one of its ends, possibly a read error. The sample contains more than one DNA sequence encoding this CDR3. The chain recombines TRBV28 with TRBJ1-6, with a possible D match to TRBD1 (6 bases). CDR3 size: 14 residues. The V gene's germline CDR1 is MDHEN and CDR2 SYDVKM. The CDR3 region is CASRKQGDSSPLHF. The CDR3 DNA is TGCGCCAGCAGGAAACAGGGAGACTCGTCACCCCTCCACTTT.

The CDR3 DNA follows: TGTGCCAGCAGCCAAGCAAACACAGATACGCAGTATTTT. Encoded protein: CASSQANTDTQYF. The chain has TRBV7-6 and TRBJ2-3; no clear D gene. CDR1 SGHVS and CDR2 FNYEAQ come from the germline V gene. The V end lost 5 bases, the J end lost 2 bases, and 8 bases lay between the germline ends. The CDR3 is 13 amino acids.

The rearrangement uses TRBV5-4 and TRBJ2-1, with 8 positions matching TRBD2. The germline CDR1 and CDR2 sequences are SGHNT and YYREEE (reference sequence). The CDR3 sequence is 17 residues long. The junction had 11 bases not matched to a gene; V was cut back by 1 base and J by 5 bases. CDR3 residues: CASSLPSGLAGDNEQFF. CDR3 in DNA: TGTGCCAGCAGCTTGCCCTCCGGACTAGCTGGAGACAATGAGCAGTTCTTC.

The chain uses TRBV9 and TRBJ2-1, with TRBD2 identical over 12 bases. The germline V gene has CDR1 SGDLS and CDR2 YYNGEE. With V trimmed by 2 bases and J by 7 bases, 7 bases remained unmatched. CDR3 length: 16 residues. The CDR3 coding sequence is TGTGCCAGCAGCGTGGCGCTAGCGGGGGGGGAAAATGAGCAGTTCTTC. It translates to CASSVALAGGENEQFF. Drawing the rest from reference TRBV9 and TRBJ2-1, the complete variable domain is DSGVTQTPKHLITATGQRVTLRCSPRSGDLSVYWYQQSLDQGLQFLIQYYNGEERAKGNILERFSAQQFPDLHSELNLSSLELGDSALYFCASSVALAGGENEQFFGPGTRLTVL.

The chain recombines TRBV5-6 with TRBJ2-1, with D maybe TRBD1 (6 bases). This CDR3 has 11 amino acids. From germline, CDR1 is SGHDT and CDR2 YYEEEE. Trimming left V 5 bases short and J 7 bases short, with 7 bases between. The CDR3 is CASRQGNEQFF. As DNA, the CDR3 is TGTGCCAGCAGACAGGGTAATGAGCAGTTCTTC.

V and J are TRBV6-5 and TRBJ2-2; perhaps TRBD1 as D (5 bases). The V end was cut by 4 bases, the J end by 7 bases, with 16 bases between. CDR3 length: 15 residues. Germline V lookup: CDR1 MNHEY, CDR2 SVGAGI. Written as DNA, the CDR3 is TGTGCCAGCAGTTGGGGCTTACCCGGTGGCGGGGAGCTGTTTTTT. Amino acids: CASSWGLPGGGELFF.

This chain joins TRBV5-1 and TRBJ2-7; 8 bases are a match to TRBD2. The CDR3 is 15 residues long. Germline V gene data show CDR1 as SGHRS and CDR2 as YFSETQ. V was clipped by 2 bases and J by 3 bases; unmatched bases: 7. The CDR3 sequence is CASSLDLSGVYEQYF. DNA of the CDR3: TGCGCCAGCAGCTTAGACCTTAGCGGGGTCTACGAGCAGTACTTC. The entire variable domain, with the rest obtained from reference TRBV5-1 and TRBJ2-7, is as follows: KAGVTQTPRYLIKTRGQQVTLSCSPISGHRSVSWYQQTPGQGLQFLFEYFSETQRNKGNFPGRFSGRQFSNSRSEMNVSTLELGDSALYLCASSLDLSGVYEQYFGPGTRLTVT.

V usage is TRBV5-6 and J usage is TRBJ2-7, with TRBD1 matching over 9 bases. Germline V gene sequence: CDR1 SGHDT, CDR2 YYEEEE. The CDR3 is 15 residues long. The trim removed 2 bases at V and 3 bases at J, leaving 6 bases unmatched. CDR3 protein: CASSLRVGQGYEQYF. CDR3 sequence (DNA): TGTGCCAGCAGCTTACGAGTGGGACAGGGCTACGAGCAGTACTTC.

Only a few counts were recorded for this clone. J is TRBJ2-7 and V is TRBV18; 14 bases match TRBD2. CDR3 length equals 15 residues. Trimming removed 3 bases from V and 7 bases from J; junction bases left unmatched: 5. Germline CDR1 KGHSH, CDR2 LQKENI. The DNA for the CDR3 is TGTGCCAGCTCACCGACTAGCGGGGGGGCGAGAGAGCAGTACTTC. Its translation: CASSPTSGGAREQYF. Full variable domain (missing parts from reference TRBV18 and TRBJ2-7): NAGVMQNPRHLVRRRGQEARLRCSPMKGHSHVYWYRQLPEEGLKFMVYLQKENIIDESGMPKERFSAEFPKEGPSILRIQQVVRGDSAAYFCASSPTSGGAREQYFGPGTRLTVT.

This chain uses TRBV7-9 with TRBJ1-5; D is perhaps TRBD1 (6 bases). The V gene's germline CDR1 is SEHNR and CDR2 FQNEAQ (reference sequence). V lost 3 bases and J lost 5, with 11 bases in between. The CDR3 has 14 residues. DNA for the CDR3: TGTGCCAGCAGCTTCGGGGGGGCCTATCAGCCCCAGCATTTT. Its translation: CASSFGGAYQPQHF.